The clone carrying this TCR beta chain turned up a few times. Its antigen remains unidentified. A second roughly 6 to 12 cycle PCR used barcoded and J-beta primers. One entry per CDR3 protein, called by TCRdb with MiXCR from the 5' RACE reads. The table includes roughly 1.9 million distinct CDR3 sequences, around 40% detected once. This record comes from a study of blood T cells in healthy people across ages. Study results and caveats: Long-lived donors exceeded aged donors in naive CD4+ cells and diversity. A strong correlation was found between TCR beta diversity and the percentage of naive T cells.

The trim removed 2 bases at V and 3 bases at J, leaving 6 bases unmatched. Germline CDR1 is MNHEY and CDR2 is SVGEGT. This CDR3 is built from 16 residues. V gene TRBV6-2 or TRBV6-3 combines with J gene TRBJ2-4, with 8 bases identical to TRBD1. The clonotype comes from a human donor in good health. The sequencing sample was made of blood. The CDR3 coding sequence is TGTGCCAGCAGTTACCCCAGGACAGGGTTCAAAAACATTCAGTACTTC. Translated: CASSYPRTGFKNIQYF.